The sequence of this TCR beta chain was determined in a study of cytomegalovirus exposure and HLA in healthy donors. Points from the study as a whole: Owing to their indistinguishability, certain V segments, notably TRBV6-2 and TRBV6-3, were excluded. A few CMV-associated chains were confirmed in vitro to be specific for CMV antigens.

The V and J ends lost 6 bases and 8 bases, in that order; junction bases with no gene match: 12. Germline V gene lookup returns CDR1 LNHDA and CDR2 SQIVND (reference sequence). The CDR3 runs 14 residues. A multiplex PCR was run with 60 Vbeta primers and 13 Jbeta primers. Some clones are missing from TCRdb's copy, which holds only in-frame ones; the method was immunoSEQ multiplex PCR. The sample contains roughly 120,000 clones, 80% of which appear only once. Note on this clone: Its antigen is not known.

The chain employs TRBV19 and TRBJ1-2, with 7 bases that match TRBD1. Specimen: PBMCs. This clonotype was sampled from a male donor in good health and CMV-seronegative. This CDR3 reads CASRPRDSVSGYTF. The CDR3 nucleotides are TGTGCCAGTAGGCCACGGGACAGTGTAAGCGGCTACACCTTC.